This TCR beta chain appears in the sequencing data of a study of blood T cell repertoires in COVID-19. In the study overall: There were acute and convalescent COVID-19 samples, and they came from the United States, Italy and Spain. The cDNA or gDNA used as material had been derived from T cells, B-cell-depleted T cells, or PBMCs.

Original data processing: By means of reference gene primer amplification, nucleated cell counts were estimated. Data came from immunoSEQ multiplex PCR; TCRdb stores just in-frame clones and leaves some out. That table is the source of V, J and clone size, and D and trimming were worked out from the DNA. The sample carries more than 45,000 clones, 82% recorded once. The source is a woman aged 55-70 years with acute or convalescent COVID-19. Material: peripheral blood.

CDR3 in amino acids: CASSMDNYEQYF. DNA of the CDR3: TGTGCCAGCAGTATGGACAACTACGAGCAGTACTTC. The genes are TRBV11-3 and TRBJ2-7; tentatively, D is TRBD1 (5 bases). Trimming took off 6 bases at V and 3 bases at J, with 9 bases between the two ends. This CDR3 spans 12 amino acids. CDR1 is SGHNT and CDR2 is YENEEA in the germline V gene. The full variable domain, with the rest looked up from reference TRBV11-3 and TRBJ2-7, is EAGVVQSPRYKIIEKKQPVAFWCNPISGHNTLYWYLQNLGQGPELLIRYENEEAVDDSQLPKDRFSAERLKGVDSTLKIQPAELGDSAVYLCASSMDNYEQYFGPGTRLTVT.